This TCR beta chain originates from a study of shared clonotypes between healthy human individuals. Turning to the study itself: CD4 naive cells filled three plates per donor, CD4 memory three, CD8 naive two and CD8 memory one. Study-wide points: Estimated clonotype richness was generally higher in naive than memory subsets.

The naive CD8 subset, CD45RO-negative cells positively selected for CCR7, excluded terminally differentiated effector memory CD45RA+ cells. Method: immunoSEQ multiplex PCR; TCRdb's copy keeps in-frame clones and lacks some. The sample carries nearly 2 million clones, about 95% recorded once. The germline gives CDR1 SEHNR, CDR2 FQNEAQ (reference sequence). The ends were cut back, 5 bases at V and 5 bases at J, with 7 bases in the middle. The CDR3 consists of 12 residues. With regard to this clone: Its antigen is unidentified.

The TCR comes from a man younger than 35 in good health. The sample was naive CD8+ T cells sorted from blood. The J gene is TRBJ2-1, the V gene TRBV7-9, with D unclear. CDR3 sequence: CASSHIDNEQFF. In DNA form, the CDR3 reads TGTGCCAGCAGCCACATCGACAATGAGCAGTTCTTC.